What follows is one TCR beta chain and its context. It has no known antigen specificity. Base-call qualities are not available, and no considerably larger clone is one nucleotide away. The data stem from a study of blood T cell repertoires in COVID-19 (dated by TCRdb to 2020 to 2021). For the study in its entirety: The collaborator samples originated in the United States, Italy and Spain and spanned the acute and convalescent phases of COVID-19. The material from the prospective study consisted of cDNA or gDNA derived from T cells, B-cell-depleted T cells, or PBMCs. The dataset comprised deeply sampled blood TCRbeta repertoires from subjects exposed to, actively infected with, or recovered from COVID-19. A freely available public database, intended as a resource for researchers studying the immune response to SARS-CoV-2, is where the repertoires were released. Samples came from the ongoing ImmuneRACE study (first 160 participants) plus 1,254 subjects from 6 global collaborators. Nearly every sample came with metadata listing a de-identified subject ID, COVID-19 status, age in years and sex. HLA class I and class II types, where available, came from metadata supplied by the sample provider rather than from assay-based typing.

Paper-wide results and their limitations: Clinical and demographic metadata were provided uncurated, with the amount varying by source and participant.

Each collaborating institution followed its own protocols to collect whole blood in K2EDTA tubes. Collaborator samples were shipped for TCRbeta analysis as frozen whole blood, isolated PBMCs, or DNA extracted from either sample type. For CDR1 and CDR2, the germline V gene lists MGHRA and YSYEKL. The cysteine opens and the phenylalanine closes a CDR3 of 16 amino acids. Only CDR3 DNA is held: 48 bases, read in frame from base 1. V trim: 1 base; J trim: 4 bases; unmatched bases: 5. TCRbeta CDR3 regions were amplified from genomic DNA using the immunoSEQ Assay, a bias-controlled multiplex PCR. Per the original workflow: The number of nucleated cells in each sample was estimated from the amplification of reference gene primers within the assay. To quantify the absolute abundance of each unique TCRbeta CDR3 rearrangement, sequence reads were collapsed and filtered. For each sample, productive Simpson clonality was calculated by taking the square root of Simpson's diversity index across productive rearrangements. Imported from immuneACCESS, the table was reduced by TCRdb to in-frame sequences with V and J called. These copies leave out some clones; in studies compared against another copy, an unresolved V gene accounts for under half, and the cause of the remainder is not known. V and J calls and clone size are those listed in that table; D and trimming were worked out from the DNA. This sample comprises fewer than 200,000 clones, 88% of them detected only once. The top ten clones comprise roughly 26% of the sample.

The chain is made from TRBV4-1 and TRBJ2-1; 9 junctional bases match TRBD1. The sequence was obtained from a man aged 60 to 69 with acute or convalescent COVID-19. Sequencing was performed on peripheral blood. The nucleotide sequence is given as TGCGCCAGCAGCCAAGGCCGTGGGACAGGGTACAATGAGCAGTTCTTC. Its protein is CASSQGRGTGYNEQFF.